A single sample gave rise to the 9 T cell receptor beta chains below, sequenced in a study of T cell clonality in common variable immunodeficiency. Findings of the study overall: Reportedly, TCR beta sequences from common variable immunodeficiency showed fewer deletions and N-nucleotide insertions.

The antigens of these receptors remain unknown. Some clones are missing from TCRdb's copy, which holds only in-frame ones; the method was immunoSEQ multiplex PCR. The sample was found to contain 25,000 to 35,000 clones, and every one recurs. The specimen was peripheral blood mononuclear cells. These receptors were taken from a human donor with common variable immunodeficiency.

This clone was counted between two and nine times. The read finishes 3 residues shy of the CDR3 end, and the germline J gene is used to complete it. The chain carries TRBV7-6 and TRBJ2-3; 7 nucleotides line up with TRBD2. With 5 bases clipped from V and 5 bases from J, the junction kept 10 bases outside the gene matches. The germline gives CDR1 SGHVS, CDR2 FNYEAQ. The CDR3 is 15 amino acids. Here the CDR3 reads CASSLTSVALDTQYF. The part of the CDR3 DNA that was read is TGTGCCAGCAGCCTCACTAGCGTCGCCTTAGATACG.

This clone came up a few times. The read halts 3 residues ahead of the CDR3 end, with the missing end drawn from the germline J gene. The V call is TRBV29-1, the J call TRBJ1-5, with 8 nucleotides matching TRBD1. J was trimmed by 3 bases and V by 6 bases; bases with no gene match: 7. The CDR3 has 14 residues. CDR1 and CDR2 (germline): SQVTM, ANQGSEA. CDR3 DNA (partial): TGCAGCGTAGGGGACAGGCACCTCAATCAGCCC. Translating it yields CSVGDRHLNQP. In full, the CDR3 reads CSVGDRHLNQPQHF.

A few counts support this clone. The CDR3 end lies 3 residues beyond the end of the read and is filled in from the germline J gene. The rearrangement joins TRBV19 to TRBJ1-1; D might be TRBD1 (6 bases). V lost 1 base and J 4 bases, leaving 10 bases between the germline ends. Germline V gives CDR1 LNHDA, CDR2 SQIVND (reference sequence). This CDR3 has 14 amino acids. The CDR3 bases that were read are TGTGCCAGTAGTATAGGGGGGCTAGGCACTGAA. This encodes CASSIGGLGTE. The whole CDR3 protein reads CASSIGGLGTEAFF.

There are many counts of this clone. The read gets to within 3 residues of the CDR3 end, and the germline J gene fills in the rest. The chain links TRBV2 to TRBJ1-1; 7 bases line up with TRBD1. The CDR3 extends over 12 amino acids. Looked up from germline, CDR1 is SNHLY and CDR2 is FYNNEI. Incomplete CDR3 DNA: TGTGCCAGCAGGGAAACGACAGGGCAA. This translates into CASRETTGQ. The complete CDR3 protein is CASRETTGQAFF.

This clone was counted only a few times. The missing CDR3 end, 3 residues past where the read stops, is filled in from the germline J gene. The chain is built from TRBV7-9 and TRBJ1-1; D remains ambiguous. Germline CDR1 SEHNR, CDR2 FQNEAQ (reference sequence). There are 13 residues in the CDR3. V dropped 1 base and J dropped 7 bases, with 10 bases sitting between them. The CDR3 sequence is CASSLEVLNEAFF. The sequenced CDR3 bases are TGTGCCAGCAGCTTAGAGGTCCTGAATGAA.

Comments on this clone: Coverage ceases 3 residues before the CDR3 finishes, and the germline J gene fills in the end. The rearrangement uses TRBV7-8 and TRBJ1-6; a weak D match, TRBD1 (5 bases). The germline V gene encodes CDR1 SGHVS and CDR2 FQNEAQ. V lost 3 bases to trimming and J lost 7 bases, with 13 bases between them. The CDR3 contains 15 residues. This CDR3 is CASSFAGQGNSPLHF. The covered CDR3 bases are TGTGCCAGCAGCTTCGCAGGGCAGGGAAATTCACCC.

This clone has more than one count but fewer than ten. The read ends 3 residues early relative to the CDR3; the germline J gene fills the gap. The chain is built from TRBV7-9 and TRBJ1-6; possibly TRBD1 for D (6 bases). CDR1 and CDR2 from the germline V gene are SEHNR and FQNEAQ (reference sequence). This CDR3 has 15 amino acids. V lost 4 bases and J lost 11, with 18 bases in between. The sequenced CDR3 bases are TGTGCCAGCAGCTCCGGGACAACAACCCGGGCACCC. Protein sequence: CASSSGTTTRAP. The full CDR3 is CASSSGTTTRAPLHF.

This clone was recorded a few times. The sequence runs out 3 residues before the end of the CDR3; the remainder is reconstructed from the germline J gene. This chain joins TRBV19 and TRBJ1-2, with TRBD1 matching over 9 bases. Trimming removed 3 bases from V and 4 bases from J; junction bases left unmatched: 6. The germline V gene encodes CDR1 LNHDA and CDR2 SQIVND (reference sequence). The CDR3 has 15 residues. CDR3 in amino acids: CASSISLQGAYGYTF. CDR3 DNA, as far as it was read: TGTGCCAGTAGTATTAGCCTACAGGGGGCCTATGGC.

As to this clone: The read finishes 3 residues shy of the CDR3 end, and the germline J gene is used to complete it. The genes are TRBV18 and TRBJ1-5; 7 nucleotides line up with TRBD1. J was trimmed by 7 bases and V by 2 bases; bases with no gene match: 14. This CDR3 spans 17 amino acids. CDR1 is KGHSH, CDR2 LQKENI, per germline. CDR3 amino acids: CASSPGDSAVSGQPQHF. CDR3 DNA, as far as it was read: TGTGCCAGCTCACCAGGGGACAGCGCGGTCAGCGGCCAGCCC.